Sequencing of this T cell receptor beta chain was carried out in a study of CD8+ T cells in alopecia areata. Treatment in this sample: oral pan-JAK inhibitor, 5-10 mg twice daily. In its sample, this clone was seen once. Germline assignment: CDR1 SQVTM and CDR2 ANQGSEA. The V end lost 4 bases, the J end lost 7 bases, and 17 bases lay between the germline ends. The CDR3 loop spans 14 amino acids. Sequencing relied on a cDNA template that was reverse transcribed from extracted RNA. Here immunoSEQ multiplex PCR was the method, and the copy in TCRdb shows in-frame clones only, minus some. The sample lists about 200,000 clones, less than 45% occurring once.

The sequence was collected from a human donor with alopecia areata. This specimen consisted of CD4+ T cells sorted from blood, obtained between weeks 30 and 35, from a patient treated with tofacitinib. The gene calls are TRBV29-1 and TRBJ1-5; possible D gene TRBD1, 5 bases. This CDR3 is CSVGGGGAGQPQHF. The CDR3, as DNA: TGCAGCGTTGGAGGTGGGGGAGCCGGCCAGCCCCAGCATTTT.